This T cell receptor (beta chain) was sequenced during a study of blood T cell repertoires in COVID-19. Whole-study context: Acute and convalescent COVID-19 specimens originated in the United States, Italy and Spain. In each case, the material was cDNA or gDNA derived from T cells, B-cell-depleted T cells, or PBMCs.

The CDR3 extends over 14 amino acids. The germline V gene has CDR1 SGHDT and CDR2 YYEEEE. V shed 2 bases and J shed 3 bases, with 9 bases lying between them. Measured with immunoSEQ multiplex PCR; TCRdb has only the in-frame clones, and not every one. The sample contains about 210,000 clones, 80% to 90% of which appear only once. Study members were between about 18 and 95 years old and lived in around 24 US regions. This TCR was sampled from a woman younger than 35 who had recovered from COVID-19. Material: PBMCs or T cells enriched from blood (not recorded which). The chain has TRBV5-6 and TRBJ1-5; D unclear. CDR3 DNA sequence: TGTGCCAGCAGCTTACTGATAGCCAATCAGCCCCAGCATTTT. As protein: CASSLLIANQPQHF.